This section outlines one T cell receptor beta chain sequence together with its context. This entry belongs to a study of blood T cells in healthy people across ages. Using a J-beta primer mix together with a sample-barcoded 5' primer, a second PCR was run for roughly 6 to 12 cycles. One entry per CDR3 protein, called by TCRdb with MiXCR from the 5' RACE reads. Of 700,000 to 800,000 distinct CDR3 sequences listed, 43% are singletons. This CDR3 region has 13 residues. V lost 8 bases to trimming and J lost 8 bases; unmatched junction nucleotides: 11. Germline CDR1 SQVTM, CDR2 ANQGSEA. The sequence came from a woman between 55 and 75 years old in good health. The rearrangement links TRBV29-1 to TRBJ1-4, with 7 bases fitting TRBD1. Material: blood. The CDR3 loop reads CSFFDREGEKLFF. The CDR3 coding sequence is TGCAGCTTTTTCGACAGGGAGGGCGAAAAACTGTTTTTT.